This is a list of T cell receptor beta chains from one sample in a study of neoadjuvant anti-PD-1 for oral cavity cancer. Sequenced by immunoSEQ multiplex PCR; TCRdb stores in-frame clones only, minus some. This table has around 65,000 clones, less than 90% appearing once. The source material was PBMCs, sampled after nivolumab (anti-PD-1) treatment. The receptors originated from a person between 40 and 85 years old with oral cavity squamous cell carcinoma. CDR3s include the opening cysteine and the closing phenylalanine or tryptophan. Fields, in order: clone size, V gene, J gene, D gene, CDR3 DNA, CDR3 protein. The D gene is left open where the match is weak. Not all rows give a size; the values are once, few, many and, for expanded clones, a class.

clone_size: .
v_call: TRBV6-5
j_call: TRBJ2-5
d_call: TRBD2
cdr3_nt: TGTGCCAGCATGTGGGGGGGAAGCAAAAAGACCCAGTACTTC
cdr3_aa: CASMWGGSKKTQYF

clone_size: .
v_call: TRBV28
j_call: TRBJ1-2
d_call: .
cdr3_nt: TGTGCCAGCAGTTTCCCAGCCGGCTATGGCTACACCTTC
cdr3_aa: CASSFPAGYGYTF

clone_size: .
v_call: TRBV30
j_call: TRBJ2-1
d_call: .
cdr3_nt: TGTGCCTGGAGTGGGGTTTTGGGCTCCTACAATGAGCAGTTCTTC
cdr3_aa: CAWSGVLGSYNEQFF

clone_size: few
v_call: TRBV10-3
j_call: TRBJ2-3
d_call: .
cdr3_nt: TGTGCCATCAGTGAGCTCACTCTAGTCCACCCCCAGGATACGCAGTATTTT
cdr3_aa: CAISELTLVHPQDTQYF

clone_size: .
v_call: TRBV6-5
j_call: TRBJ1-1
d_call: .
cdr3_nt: TGTGCCAGCAGGACGACAGAGAACACTGAAGCTTTCTTT
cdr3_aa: CASRTTENTEAFF

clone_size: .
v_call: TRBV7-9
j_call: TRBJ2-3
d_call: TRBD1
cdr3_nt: TGTGCCAGCAGCTTAGGACGACAGGGTAGCACAGATACGCAGTATTTT
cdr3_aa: CASSLGRQGSTDTQYF

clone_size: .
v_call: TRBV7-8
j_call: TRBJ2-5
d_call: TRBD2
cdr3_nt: TGTGCCAGCAACACCGGGACTAGCGGCCCGACGACCCAGTACTTC
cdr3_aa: CASNTGTSGPTTQYF

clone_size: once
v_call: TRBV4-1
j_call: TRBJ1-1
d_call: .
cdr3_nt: TGCGCCAGCAGCCCAAGAGCACTACGGAGCACTGAAGCTTTCTTT
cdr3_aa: CASSPRALRSTEAFF

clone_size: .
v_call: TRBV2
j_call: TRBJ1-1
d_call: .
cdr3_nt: TGTGCCGACACTTGGGCTCTGGGGACTGAAGCTTTCTTT
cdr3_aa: CADTWALGTEAFF

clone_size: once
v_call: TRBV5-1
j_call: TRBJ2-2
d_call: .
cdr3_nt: TGCGCCAGCACCACCCCATCGAACACCGGGGAGCTGTTTTTT
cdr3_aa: CASTTPSNTGELFF

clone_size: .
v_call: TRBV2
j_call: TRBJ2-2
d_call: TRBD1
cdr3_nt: TGTGCCAGCAGGACAGGGGGGAATTCCGGGGAGCTGTTTTTT
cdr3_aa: CASRTGGNSGELFF

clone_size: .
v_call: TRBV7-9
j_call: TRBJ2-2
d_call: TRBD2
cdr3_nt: TGTGCCAGCAGCCAGACTAGCGGGGCCGCGAACACCGGGGAGCTGTTTTTT
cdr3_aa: CASSQTSGAANTGELFF

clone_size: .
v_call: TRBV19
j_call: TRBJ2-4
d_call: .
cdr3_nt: TGTGCCAGTAGTGTAGACAGGCGAGGCATTCAGTACTTC
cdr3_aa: CASSVDRRGIQYF

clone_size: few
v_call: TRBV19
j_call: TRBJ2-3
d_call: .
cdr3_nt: TGTGCCAGTAGTTCGTCCCGTGCGGATACGCAGTATTTT
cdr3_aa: CASSSSRADTQYF

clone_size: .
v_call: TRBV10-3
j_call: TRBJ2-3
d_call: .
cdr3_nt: TGTGCCATCAGTGAGTCAAGGGATACGCAGTATTTT
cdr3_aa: CAISESRDTQYF

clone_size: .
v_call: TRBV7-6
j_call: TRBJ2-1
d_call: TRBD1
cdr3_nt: TGTGCCAGCAGCTTACCGGACAGGGGCGATGAGCAGTTCTTC
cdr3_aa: CASSLPDRGDEQFF

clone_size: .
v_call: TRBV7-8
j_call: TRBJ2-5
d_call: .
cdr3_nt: TGTGCCAGCAGTCGCGGCGACAGGATGGGGACCCAGTACTTC
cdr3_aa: CASSRGDRMGTQYF

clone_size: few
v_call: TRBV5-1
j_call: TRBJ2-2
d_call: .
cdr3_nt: TGCGCCAGCAGCTCGGGTCTGGGGACTAACACCGGGGAGCTGTTTTTT
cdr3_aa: CASSSGLGTNTGELFF

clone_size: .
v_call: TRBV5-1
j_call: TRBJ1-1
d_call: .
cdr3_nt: TGCGCCAGCAGCGCCGATACAAATCTGGCTTTCTTT
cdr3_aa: CASSADTNLAFF

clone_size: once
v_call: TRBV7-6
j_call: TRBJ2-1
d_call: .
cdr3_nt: TGTGCCAGCAGCTTAGGGAGCAATGAGCAGTTCTTC
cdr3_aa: CASSLGSNEQFF

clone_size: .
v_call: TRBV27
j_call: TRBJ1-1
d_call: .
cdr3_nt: TGTGCCAGCAGTGTTTATCGGGGCAGGGGAGGCACTGAAGCTTTCTTT
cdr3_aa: CASSVYRGRGGTEAFF

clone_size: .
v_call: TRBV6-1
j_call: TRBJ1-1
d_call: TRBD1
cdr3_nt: TGTGCCAGCAGGACAGGGGACACTGAAGCTTTCTTT
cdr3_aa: CASRTGDTEAFF

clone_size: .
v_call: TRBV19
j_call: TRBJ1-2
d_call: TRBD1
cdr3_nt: TGTGCCAGTAGTATAGACCTCTGGACAGGGCGCTATGGCTACACCTTC
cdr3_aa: CASSIDLWTGRYGYTF

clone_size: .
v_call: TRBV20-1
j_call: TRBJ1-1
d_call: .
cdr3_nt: TGCAGTGCCGGAATCACAGGGGAAGCTTTCTTT
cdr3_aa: CSAGITGEAFF

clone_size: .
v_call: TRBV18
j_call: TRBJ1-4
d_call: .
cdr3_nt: TGTGCCAGCTCACCATGGGGGCAGGGAGAAAAACTGTTTTTT
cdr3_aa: CASSPWGQGEKLFF

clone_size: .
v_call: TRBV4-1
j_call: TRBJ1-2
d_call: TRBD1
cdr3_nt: TGCGCCAGCAGCCAAGCCCACGGGACAGGCTATGGCTACACCTTC
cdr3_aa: CASSQAHGTGYGYTF

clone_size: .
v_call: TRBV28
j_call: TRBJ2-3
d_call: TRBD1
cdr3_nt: TGTGCCAGCAGACCGAGATATCGGGACAGTTGGGGAGCGAGAAGCACAGATACGCAGTATTTT
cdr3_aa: CASRPRYRDSWGARSTDTQYF

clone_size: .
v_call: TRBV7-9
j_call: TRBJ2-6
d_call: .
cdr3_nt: TGTGCCAGCAGCGCGGACATGGCGGGGTCTGGGGCCAACGTCCTGACTTTC
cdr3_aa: CASSADMAGSGANVLTF

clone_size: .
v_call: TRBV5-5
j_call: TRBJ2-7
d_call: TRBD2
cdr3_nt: TGTGCCAGCAGCGTGAGGGGGACTAGCGGGAGTTCCTACGAGCAGTACTTC
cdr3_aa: CASSVRGTSGSSYEQYF

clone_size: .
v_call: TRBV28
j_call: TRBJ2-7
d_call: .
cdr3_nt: TGTGCCAGCAGTTTAGGGGGGTCCTACGAGCAGTACTTC
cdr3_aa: CASSLGGSYEQYF

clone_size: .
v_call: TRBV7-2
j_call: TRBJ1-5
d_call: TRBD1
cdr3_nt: TGTGCCAGCAGCTTAGTCGGGACAGACAATCAGCCCCAGCATTTT
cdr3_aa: CASSLVGTDNQPQHF

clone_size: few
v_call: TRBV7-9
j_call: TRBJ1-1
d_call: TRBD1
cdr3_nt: TGTGCCAGCAGCCCCGACAGGGTATCAGAAGCTTTCTTT
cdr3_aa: CASSPDRVSEAFF

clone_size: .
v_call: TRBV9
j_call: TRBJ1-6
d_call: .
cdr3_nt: TGTGCCAGCAGCGCATGGGGTCAGTCGATTGATTCACCCCTCCACTTT
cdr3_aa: CASSAWGQSIDSPLHF

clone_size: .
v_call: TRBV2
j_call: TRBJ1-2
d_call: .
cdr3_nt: TGTGCCAGCAGTGACGACGGCAACTATGGCTACACCTTC
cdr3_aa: CASSDDGNYGYTF

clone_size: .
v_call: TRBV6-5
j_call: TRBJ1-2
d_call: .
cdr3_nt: TGTGCCAGCAGTTACGGTGAGGGACTCTCTGGCTACACCTTC
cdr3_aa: CASSYGEGLSGYTF

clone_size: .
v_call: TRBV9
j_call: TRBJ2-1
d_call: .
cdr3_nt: TGTGCCAGCAGCGTAGTCTCTAGAGGAAATGAGCAGTTCTTC
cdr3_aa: CASSVVSRGNEQFF

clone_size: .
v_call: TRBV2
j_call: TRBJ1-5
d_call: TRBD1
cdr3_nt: TGTGCCAGCAGCGAGGGACAGGGCAGGCAGCCCCAGCATTTT
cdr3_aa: CASSEGQGRQPQHF

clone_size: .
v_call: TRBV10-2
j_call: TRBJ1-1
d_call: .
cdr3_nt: TGCGCCAGCAGTAGAACAGAGAACACTGAAGCTTTCTTT
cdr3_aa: CASSRTENTEAFF

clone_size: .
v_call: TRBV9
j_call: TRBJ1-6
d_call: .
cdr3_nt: TGTGCCAGCAGCGTAGGTGTCTATAATTCACCCCTCCACTTT
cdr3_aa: CASSVGVYNSPLHF

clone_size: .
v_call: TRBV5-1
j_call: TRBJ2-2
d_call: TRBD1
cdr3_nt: TGCGCCAGCAGTGAGACAGGGGGCTCGGCCGGGGAGCTGTTTTTT
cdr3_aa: CASSETGGSAGELFF

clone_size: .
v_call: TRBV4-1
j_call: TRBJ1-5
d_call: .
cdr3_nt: TGCGCCAGCAGCCGGGGTTTCGGAAATCAGCCCCAGCATTTT
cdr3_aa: CASSRGFGNQPQHF

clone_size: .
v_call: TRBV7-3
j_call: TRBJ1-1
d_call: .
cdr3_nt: TGTGCCAGCAGCTTCGGCGGGAACACTGAAGCTTTCTTT
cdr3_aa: CASSFGGNTEAFF

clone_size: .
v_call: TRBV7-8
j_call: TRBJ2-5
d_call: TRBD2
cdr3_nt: TGTGCCAGCAGCAAGCGGGAGAGGAGAGAGACCCAGTACTTC
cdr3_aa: CASSKRERRETQYF

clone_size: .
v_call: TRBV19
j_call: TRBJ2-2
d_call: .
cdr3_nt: TGTGCCAGTAGTATCGGGACCGCACCGGGCGGGGAGCTGTTTTTT
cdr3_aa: CASSIGTAPGGELFF

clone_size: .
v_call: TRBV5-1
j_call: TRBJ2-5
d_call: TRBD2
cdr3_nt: TGCGCCAGCACCGGGACTAGACGTGAGACCCAGTACTTC
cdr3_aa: CASTGTRRETQYF

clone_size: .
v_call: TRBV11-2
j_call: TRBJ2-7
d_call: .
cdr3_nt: TGTGCCAGCAGCTTAGGCAGGGTCCCTGCCTACGAGCAGTACTTC
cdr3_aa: CASSLGRVPAYEQYF

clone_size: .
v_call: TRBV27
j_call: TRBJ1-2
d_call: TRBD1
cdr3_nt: TGTGCCAGCAGAACAGGGGGGCGTGGCTACACCTTC
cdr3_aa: CASRTGGRGYTF

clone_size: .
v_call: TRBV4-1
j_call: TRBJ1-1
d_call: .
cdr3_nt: TGCGCCAGCAGCCTCCGACTGATGAACACTGAAGCTTTCTTT
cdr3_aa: CASSLRLMNTEAFF

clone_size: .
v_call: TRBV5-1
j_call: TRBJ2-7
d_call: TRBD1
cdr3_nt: TGCGCCAGCAGCACGGGACAGGGAGGGTACGAGCAGTACTTC
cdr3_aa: CASSTGQGGYEQYF

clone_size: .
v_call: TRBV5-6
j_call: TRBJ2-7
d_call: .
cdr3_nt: TGTGCCAGCAGCTTTGGCACCTACTACGAGCAGTACTTC
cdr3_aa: CASSFGTYYEQYF

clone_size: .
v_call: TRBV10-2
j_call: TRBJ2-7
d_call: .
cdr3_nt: TGCGCCAGCGGTTCGGGAGAGCAGTACTTC
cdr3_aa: CASGSGEQYF

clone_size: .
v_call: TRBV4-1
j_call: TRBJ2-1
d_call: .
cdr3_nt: TGCGCCAGCAGCCAAGCTGCGACCAGCTACAATGAGCAGTTCTTC
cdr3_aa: CASSQAATSYNEQFF

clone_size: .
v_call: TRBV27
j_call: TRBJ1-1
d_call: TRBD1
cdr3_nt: TGTGCCAGCAGTTTACGGACAGGGGTTACTGAAGCTTTCTTT
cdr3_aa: CASSLRTGVTEAFF

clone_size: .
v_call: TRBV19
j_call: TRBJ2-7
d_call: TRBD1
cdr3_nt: TGTGCCAGTAGAGACCGCCGGACAGGGGGCTCCTACGAGCAGTACTTC
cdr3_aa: CASRDRRTGGSYEQYF